What follows describes a single TCR beta chain. The data were taken from a study of CD8 T cells in ankylosing spondylitis. TCRdb reprocessed the 5' RACE reads via MiXCR and lists one record per CDR3 protein. The sample has approximately 260,000 distinct CDR3 sequences; about a sixth are singletons. The material sequenced was blood, either unsorted or a sorted T cell fraction (not recorded which). The sequence came from a male donor with ankylosing spondylitis or in good health (not recorded which).

The CDR3 nucleotides read TGTGCCAGCAGTATGTCCGGGGGACCCCTCCACTTT. Amino acid sequence: CASSMSGGPLHF. The chain employs TRBV27 and TRBJ1-6; possible D gene TRBD1, 5 bases. The CDR3 extends over 12 amino acids. Germline V gene lookup returns CDR1 MNHEY and CDR2 SMNVEV (reference sequence). The germline V and J ends were trimmed by 5 bases and 12 bases, with 11 bases remaining between them.